This T cell receptor beta chain was identified during a study of blood T cells in healthy people across ages. V shed 6 bases and J 4 bases; nucleotides not matched to a gene: 8. This CDR3 is built from 15 residues. The V gene's germline CDR1 is MNHEY and CDR2 SMNVEV (reference sequence). General observations from the study: TCR beta diversity correlated strongly with naive T cell percentage. Donors of long life had a larger count of naive CD4+ cells and greater diversity than aged donors. It was held that the diversity estimates obtained from one million T cells were underestimates.

A sample-barcoded 5' primer and a J-beta primer mix were used in a second PCR of roughly 6 to 12 cycles. TCRdb ran MiXCR on the 5' RACE reads and lists one entry per CDR3 protein. The data show 800,000 to 900,000 distinct CDR3 sequences, 60% to 80% seen once. With regard to this clonotype: Antigen: not known.

The sequenced sample was blood. The clonotype originates from a man aged 25 to 45 in good health. The genes are TRBV27 and TRBJ2-4; TRBD1 matches at 8 bases. The CDR3 spells CASRGQGWKKNIQYF. The DNA for the CDR3 is TGTGCCAGCAGAGGACAGGGTTGGAAGAAAAACATTCAGTACTTC.